The 17 T cell receptor beta chains below come from one sample, sequenced in a study of blood T cell repertoires in COVID-19. Sequencing was performed with immunoSEQ multiplex PCR; in TCRdb, only in-frame clones are kept and a portion is missing. The profile shows 310,000 or so clones, nearly 90% of them singletons. The source material was PBMCs or T cells enriched from blood (not recorded which). The receptors shown here come from a woman under 40 who had recovered from COVID-19.

The chain is built from TRBV27 and TRBJ2-7, with a weak D call TRBD2 (5 bases). V was trimmed by 4 bases and J by 5 bases, leaving 6 bases between them. The CDR3 covers 11 residues. Germline loops: CDR1 MNHEY, CDR2 SMNVEV (reference sequence). The CDR3 reads CASSSGNEQYF. CDR3 in DNA: TGTGCCAGCAGTTCGGGGAACGAGCAGTACTTC.

The rearrangement uses TRBV7-9 and TRBJ2-3, with a possible D match to TRBD2 (7 bases). The CDR3 spans 16 residues. Germline lookup yields CDR1 SEHNR and CDR2 FQNEAQ (reference sequence). V lost 5 bases and J lost 4, with 19 bases in between. The CDR3 here is CASSTNRGRGADTQYF. Here the CDR3 DNA reads TGTGCCAGCAGCACCAACCGGGGGAGGGGGGCAGATACGCAGTATTTT.

The chain is built from TRBV5-1 and TRBJ2-1; the match to TRBD2 covers 7 bases. Germline CDR1 reads SGHRS; CDR2 reads YFSETQ. This CDR3 has 15 residues. The V gene end was trimmed by 0 bases and the J gene end by 8 bases; junction bases not matched to a gene: 8. Here the CDR3 reads CASSLGAGDAYEQFF. CDR3 nucleotides: TGCGCCAGCAGCTTGGGGGCGGGGGACGCGTATGAGCAGTTCTTC.

V and J are TRBV9 and TRBJ1-3; D is unclear. The V end was cut by 0 bases, the J end by 4 bases, with 11 bases between. The CDR3 is 15 residues long. CDR1 and CDR2 from the germline V gene are SGDLS and YYNGEE. CDR3 coding DNA: TGTGCCAGCAGCGTAGCTTCCGGAGCAGGAAACACCATATATTTT. It encodes CASSVASGAGNTIYF.

The chain has TRBV19 and TRBJ1-1; 9 bases agree with TRBD1. Trimming removed 9 bases from V and 3 bases from J; junction bases left unmatched: 8. This CDR3 spans 14 amino acids. Germline CDR1 LNHDA, CDR2 SQIVND (reference sequence). CDR3 amino acids: CASMGQGGYTEAFF. Here the CDR3 DNA reads TGTGCCAGCATGGGACAGGGAGGGTACACTGAAGCTTTCTTT. Complete variable domain (other parts from reference TRBV19 and TRBJ1-1): DGGITQSPKYLFRKEGQNVTLSCEQNLNHDAMYWYRQDPGQGLRLIYYSQIVNDFQKGDIAEGYSVSREKKESFPLTVTSAQKNPTAFYLCASMGQGGYTEAFFGQGTRLTVV.

The chain couples TRBV15 to TRBJ2-2, with a tentative D call TRBD1 (6 bases). Looked up from germline, CDR1 is LNHNV and CDR2 is YYDKDF (reference sequence). The CDR3 runs 15 residues. The V gene lost 1 base and the J gene lost 7 bases, with 13 bases spanning the gap. The CDR3 DNA is TGTGCCACCAGCAGAGGGGGGCAGGGTATCGGGGAGCTGTTTTTT. It yields the protein CATSRGGQGIGELFF. Full variable domain (missing parts from reference TRBV15 and TRBJ2-2): DAMVIQNPRYQVTQFGKPVTLSCSQTLNHNVMYWYQQKSSQAPKLLFHYYDKDFNNEADTPDNFQSRRPNTSFCFLDIRSPGLGDTAMYLCATSRGGQGIGELFFGEGSRLTVL.

This clone was recorded only once. The chain combines TRBV19 with TRBJ1-4; a possible D gene is TRBD1 (5 bases). V lost 4 bases and J lost 5, with 11 bases in between. In germline, CDR1 is LNHDA, CDR2 SQIVND (reference sequence). The CDR3 sequence is 14 residues long. CDR3 sequence: CASSSQGGNEKLFF. The CDR3 DNA sequence: TGTGCCAGTAGTAGCCAGGGAGGGAATGAAAAACTGTTTTTT.

The J gene is TRBJ2-7, the V gene TRBV6-2 or TRBV6-3, with a tentative D call TRBD2 (7 bases). CDR1 is MNHEY and CDR2 is SVGEGT in the germline V gene. V was shortened by 2 bases and J by 7 bases, with 18 bases between the two germline ends. CDR3 size: 15 residues. Here the CDR3 DNA reads TGTGCCAGCAGTTACCCCCGAGGGGGGGTGGGGGAGCAGTACTTC. It specifies CASSYPRGGVGEQYF.

The V gene is TRBV18, the J gene TRBJ1-4; 8 bases fit TRBD1. V shed 3 bases, J shed 6 bases, and the junction held 6 bases outside the gene matches. The CDR3 spans 15 residues. Germline V gene sequence: CDR1 KGHSH, CDR2 LQKENI. The CDR3 sequence is CASSPPAGGYEKLFF. CDR3 nucleotides: TGTGCCAGCTCACCCCCGGCAGGGGGCTATGAAAAACTGTTTTTT. Full variable domain (outside the CDR3, taken from reference TRBV18 and TRBJ1-4): NAGVMQNPRHLVRRRGQEARLRCSPMKGHSHVYWYRQLPEEGLKFMVYLQKENIIDESGMPKERFSAEFPKEGPSILRIQQVVRGDSAAYFCASSPPAGGYEKLFFGSGTQLSVL.

This clone was picked up one time. The CDR3 region has the DNA TGTGCCAGCAGCCAAGATTGGTCCAGGGAAAACATTCAGTACTTC. It encodes CASSQDWSRENIQYF. V usage is TRBV3-1 (or the pseudogene TRBV3-2) and J usage is TRBJ2-4; D might be TRBD1 (5 bases). V gave up 0 bases and J gave up 5 bases, with 11 bases separating them. Germline V gene sequence: CDR1 LGHDT, CDR2 YNNKEL (reference sequence). This CDR3 has 15 residues.

This clone was detected a few times. The chain joins TRBV7-9 to TRBJ1-5; a weak D match, TRBD1 (6 bases). Trimming stripped 5 bases from V and 0 bases from J, with 11 bases between. This CDR3 region has 15 residues. The germline V gene encodes CDR1 SEHNR and CDR2 FQNEAQ (reference sequence). The CDR3 sequence is CASSRGDYSNQPQHF. DNA for the CDR3: TGTGCCAGCAGCAGGGGGGACTATAGCAATCAGCCCCAGCATTTT.

The chain recombines TRBV30 with TRBJ1-1; D remains ambiguous. CDR1 and CDR2 (germline): GTSNPN, SVGIG (reference sequence). The CDR3 is 11 residues long. Trimming left V 3 bases short and J 6 bases short, with 8 bases between. CDR3 residues: CAWRAWPEAFF. As DNA, the CDR3 is TGTGCCTGGAGGGCTTGGCCTGAAGCTTTCTTT.

The chain couples TRBV12-3 or TRBV12-4 to TRBJ1-5; 7 bases map to TRBD1. This CDR3 comprises 13 residues. V lost 6 bases, J lost 5 bases, and 4 bases stayed unmatched. The CDR3 DNA is TGTGCCAGCAGACCGGACAGGTATCAGCCCCAGCATTTT. Its translation: CASRPDRYQPQHF.

This clone was detected only once. The chain carries TRBV5-1 and TRBJ2-7; the match to TRBD1 covers 9 bases. Unmatched junction bases numbered 10, after V lost 4 bases and J lost 5 bases. The germline CDR1 and CDR2 sequences are SGHRS and YFSETQ. CDR3 size: 15 residues. This CDR3 reads CASSPEGQGFHEQYF. In DNA, the CDR3 is TGCGCCAGCAGCCCTGAGGGACAGGGATTCCACGAGCAGTACTTC. Drawing the rest from reference TRBV5-1 and TRBJ2-7, the complete variable domain is KAGVTQTPRYLIKTRGQQVTLSCSPISGHRSVSWYQQTPGQGLQFLFEYFSETQRNKGNFPGRFSGRQFSNSRSEMNVSTLELGDSALYLCASSPEGQGFHEQYFGPGTRLTVT.

The rearrangement uses TRBV28 and TRBJ2-5, with TRBD1 matching 10 bases. The CDR3 spans 15 residues. Looked up from germline, CDR1 is MDHEN and CDR2 is SYDVKM. Germline trimming cut 4 bases from V and 5 bases from J; bases unmatched to any gene: 7. In nucleotides, the CDR3 is TGTGCCAGCAGTTCCGTGACAGGGGGCTACGAGACCCAGTACTTC. Amino acids: CASSSVTGGYETQYF.

The chain carries TRBV6-1 and TRBJ1-3; TRBD1 aligns across 7 bases. The CDR3 has 18 residues. Germline V gene lookup returns CDR1 MNHNS and CDR2 SASEGT. The J segment lost 4 bases and the V segment lost 2 bases, leaving 14 bases of the junction unmatched. The CDR3 DNA follows: TGTGCCAGCAGTGAACCTGAGGACAGGCTCGTGTGGGGAAACACCATATATTTT. The encoded protein is CASSEPEDRLVWGNTIYF.

The chain has TRBV9 and TRBJ1-2; TRBD1 matches at 7 bases. This CDR3 spans 16 amino acids. The V and J ends lost 4 bases and 1 base, in that order; junction bases with no gene match: 10. Germline V gene sequence: CDR1 SGDLS, CDR2 YYNGEE. The CDR3 loop reads CASSPQQGNFNYGYTF. Here the CDR3 DNA reads TGTGCCAGCAGCCCGCAACAGGGGAATTTTAACTATGGCTACACCTTC.